This TCR beta chain is drawn from a study of blood T cell repertoires in COVID-19. In the study overall: Donors in the United States, Italy and Spain gave samples during acute or convalescent COVID-19. The analysed material was cDNA or gDNA that came from T cells, B-cell-depleted T cells, or PBMCs.

V gave up 4 bases and J gave up 7 bases; unmatched junction bases: 21. The CDR3 spans 19 residues. Germline values: CDR1 PRHDT, CDR2 FYEKMQ (reference sequence). TCRdb's table, derived via immunoSEQ multiplex PCR, lists solely in-frame clones and lacks some. The table records over 250,000 clones, 85% of them present only once. The sequence came from a human donor in a cohort sampled during active COVID-19. Sequenced input: peripheral blood. The rearrangement links TRBV13 to TRBJ2-2, with TRBD2 identical over 7 bases. The CDR3 is CASSSGWGGPDTTIGELFF. DNA of the CDR3: TGTGCCAGCAGCTCTGGGTGGGGAGGGCCGGATACAACAATCGGGGAGCTGTTTTTT.